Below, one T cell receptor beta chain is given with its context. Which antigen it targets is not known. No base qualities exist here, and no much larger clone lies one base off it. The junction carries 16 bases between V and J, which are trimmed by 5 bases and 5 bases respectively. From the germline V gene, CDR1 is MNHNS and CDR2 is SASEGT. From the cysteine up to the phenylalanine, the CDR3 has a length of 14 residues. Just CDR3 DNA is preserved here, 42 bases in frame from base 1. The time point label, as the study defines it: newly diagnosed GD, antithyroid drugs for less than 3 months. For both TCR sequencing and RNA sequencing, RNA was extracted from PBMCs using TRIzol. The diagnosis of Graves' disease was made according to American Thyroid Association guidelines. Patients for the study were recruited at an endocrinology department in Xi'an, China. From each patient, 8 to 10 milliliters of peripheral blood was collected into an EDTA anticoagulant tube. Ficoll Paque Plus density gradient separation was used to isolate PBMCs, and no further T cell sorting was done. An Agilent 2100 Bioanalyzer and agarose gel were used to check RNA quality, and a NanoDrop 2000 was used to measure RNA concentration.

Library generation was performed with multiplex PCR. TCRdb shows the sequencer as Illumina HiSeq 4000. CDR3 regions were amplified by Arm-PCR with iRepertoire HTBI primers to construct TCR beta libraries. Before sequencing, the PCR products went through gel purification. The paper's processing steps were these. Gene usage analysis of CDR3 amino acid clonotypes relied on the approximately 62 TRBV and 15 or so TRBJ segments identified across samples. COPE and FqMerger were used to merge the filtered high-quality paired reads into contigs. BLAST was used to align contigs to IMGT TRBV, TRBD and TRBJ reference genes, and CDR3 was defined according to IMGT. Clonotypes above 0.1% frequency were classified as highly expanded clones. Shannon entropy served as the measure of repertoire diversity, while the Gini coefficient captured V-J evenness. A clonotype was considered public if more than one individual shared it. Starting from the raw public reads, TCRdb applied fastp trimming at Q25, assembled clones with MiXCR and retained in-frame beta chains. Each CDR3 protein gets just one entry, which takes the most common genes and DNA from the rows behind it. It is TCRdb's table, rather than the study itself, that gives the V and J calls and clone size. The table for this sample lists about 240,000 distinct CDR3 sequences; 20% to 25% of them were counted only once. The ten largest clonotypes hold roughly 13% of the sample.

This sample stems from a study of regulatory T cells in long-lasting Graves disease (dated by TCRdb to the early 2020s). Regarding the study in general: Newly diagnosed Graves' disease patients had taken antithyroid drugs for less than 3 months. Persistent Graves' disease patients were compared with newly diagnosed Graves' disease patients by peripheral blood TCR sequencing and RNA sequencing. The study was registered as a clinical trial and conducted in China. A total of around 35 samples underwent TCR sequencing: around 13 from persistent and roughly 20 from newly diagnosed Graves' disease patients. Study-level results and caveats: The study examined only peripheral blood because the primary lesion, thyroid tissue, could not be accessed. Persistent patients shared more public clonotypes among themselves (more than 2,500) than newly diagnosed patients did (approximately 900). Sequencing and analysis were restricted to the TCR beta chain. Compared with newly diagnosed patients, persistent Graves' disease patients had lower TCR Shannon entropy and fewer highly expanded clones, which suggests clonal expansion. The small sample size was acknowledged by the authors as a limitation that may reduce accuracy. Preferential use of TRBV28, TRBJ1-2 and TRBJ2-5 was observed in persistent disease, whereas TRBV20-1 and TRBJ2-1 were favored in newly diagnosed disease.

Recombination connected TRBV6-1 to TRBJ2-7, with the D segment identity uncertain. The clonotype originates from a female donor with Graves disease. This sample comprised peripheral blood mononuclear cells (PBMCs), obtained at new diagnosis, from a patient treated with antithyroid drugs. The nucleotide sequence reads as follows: TGTGCCAGCAGTCCTAGGACCCCTCTGGACGAGCAGTACTTC. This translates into CASSPRTPLDEQYF.